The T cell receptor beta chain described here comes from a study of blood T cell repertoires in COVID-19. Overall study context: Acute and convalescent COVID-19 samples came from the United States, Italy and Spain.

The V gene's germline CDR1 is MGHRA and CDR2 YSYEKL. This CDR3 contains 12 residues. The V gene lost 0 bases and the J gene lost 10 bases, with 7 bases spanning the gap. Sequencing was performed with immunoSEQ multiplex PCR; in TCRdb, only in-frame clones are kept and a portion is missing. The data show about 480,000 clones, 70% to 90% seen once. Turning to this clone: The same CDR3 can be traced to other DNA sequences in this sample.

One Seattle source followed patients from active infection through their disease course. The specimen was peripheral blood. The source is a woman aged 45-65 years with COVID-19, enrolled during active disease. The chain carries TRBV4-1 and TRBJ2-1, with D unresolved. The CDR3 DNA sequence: TGCGCCAGCAGCCAAGACTCTAGGGAGCAGTTCTTC. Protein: CASSQDSREQFF.